The following is a T cell receptor beta chain sequence with its context. What it binds is not known. Time point of the sample: healthy volunteer bleed at 2 weeks. Unfractionated whole blood yielded total RNA. The sample is drawn from a study of human T cells and chemical hapten exposure. The study's findings and limits: TCRs at high frequency, those above 1 in 1000, did not change with DPC sensitization.

In the library, unique molecular identifiers were attached to individual cDNA molecules. Authors' processing steps: Across samples, TCR counts had a median of about 100,000 and ranged from about 23,224 to 700,000. TCRdb itself ran the RACE reads through MiXCR, one entry per CDR3 protein. None of the V and J calls come from the authors' own analysis; TCRdb made them. The sample holds 130,000 or so distinct CDR3 sequences, about 8.2% seen once. The sample taken for sequencing was whole blood. The sequence was obtained from a male donor in good health. Some clones in this sample may be carry-over from other donors' samples.

In DNA form, the CDR3 reads TGTGCCAGCAGCGTCGGGACTAGCGGGATCGAGCAGTACTTC. The encoded protein is CASSVGTSGIEQYF. The rearrangement links TRBV9 to TRBJ2-7; 13 bases line up with TRBD2. Germline V gene data show CDR1 as SGDLS and CDR2 as YYNGEE. This CDR3 region has 14 residues. With V trimmed by 2 bases and J by 6 bases, 2 bases remained unmatched.